Listed below are T cell receptor beta chains from one sample, sequenced in a study of T cells in localized non-small cell lung cancer. Some clones are missing from TCRdb's copy, which holds only in-frame ones; the method was immunoSEQ multiplex PCR. The data hold about 3,300 clones, with around a quarter observed a single time. The sequences come from lung tumor tissue, collected before any cancer treatment. Source of these receptors: a male donor older than 55 with stage I lung adenocarcinoma. CDR3s include the opening cysteine and the closing phenylalanine or tryptophan. The D gene is left open where the match is weak. Clone sizes are given selectively: once, few, many, or a class where the clone is expanded.

J: TRBJ2-5; D: TRBD2; V: TRBV11-3; size: medium-sized; DNA: TGTGCCAGCAGCTTACGATCGGGGGGCCAAGAGACCCAGTACTTC; CDR3: CASSLRSGGQETQYF
J: TRBJ1-2; D: TRBD1; V: TRBV19; size: .; DNA: TGTGCCAGTACCCTCCGGGACAGAAACTATGGCTACACCTTC; CDR3: CASTLRDRNYGYTF
J: TRBJ2-1; D: .; V: TRBV10-2; size: .; DNA: TGCGCCAGCACCCCCGGGACGGGCCAAGGGGCACAACGGTACAATGAGCAGTTCTTC; CDR3: CASTPGTGQGAQRYNEQFF
J: TRBJ1-1; D: TRBD1; V: TRBV6-8; size: .; DNA: TGTGCCAGCAGTTACGCGCCACCCGGGACAGGGGAAGCTTTCTTT; CDR3: CASSYAPPGTGEAFF
J: TRBJ2-1; D: TRBD2; V: TRBV5-1; size: .; DNA: TGCGCCAGCAGCGGCCCTAGCGGGGGGGCAGACAATGAGCAGTTCTTC; CDR3: CASSGPSGGADNEQFF
J: TRBJ1-1; D: .; V: TRBV2; size: .; DNA: TGTGCCAGCAGTGATCGAGGGCAGAGCCAAGCTTTCTTT; CDR3: CASSDRGQSQAFF
J: TRBJ1-1; D: TRBD1; V: TRBV6-8; size: medium-sized; DNA: TGTGCCAGCAGTTACTCGGACAGGGGATATGGGCACACTGAAGCTTTCTTT; CDR3: CASSYSDRGYGHTEAFF
J: TRBJ1-1; D: .; V: TRBV6-8; size: few; DNA: TGTGCCAGCAGTTACTCACAGGTTCGGGACACTGAAGCTTTCTTT; CDR3: CASSYSQVRDTEAFF
J: TRBJ2-2; D: TRBD2; V: TRBV11-3; size: .; DNA: TGTGCCAGCAGCCTCTCCCCTAGCGGGGGTGGACCCGGGGAGCTGTTTTTT; CDR3: CASSLSPSGGGPGELFF
J: TRBJ1-1; D: TRBD1; V: TRBV6-8; size: few; DNA: TGTGCCAGCAGTTACTCGGGACAGGGTTTCAACACTGAAGCTTTCTTT; CDR3: CASSYSGQGFNTEAFF
J: TRBJ1-2; D: .; V: TRBV19; size: .; DNA: TGTGCCAGTAGAAGGGTGACAGGAGGTAACTATGGCTACACCTTC; CDR3: CASRRVTGGNYGYTF
J: TRBJ1-1; D: TRBD1; V: TRBV7-6; size: few; DNA: TGTGCCAGCAGCCAAGACCTGGGACAGAGCGCTGTAGCTTTCTTT; CDR3: CASSQDLGQSAVAFF
J: TRBJ1-2; D: .; V: TRBV15; size: .; DNA: TGTGCCACCAGCAGCGCCCTGATTGCGGTTGCTGGCTACACCTTC; CDR3: CATSSALIAVAGYTF
J: TRBJ1-2; D: .; V: TRBV23-1; size: few; DNA: TGCGCCAGCAGCTTGGACGTTTACTATGGCTACACCTTC; CDR3: CASSLDVYYGYTF
J: TRBJ2-6; D: .; V: TRBV7-5; size: .; DNA: .; CDR3: CASSPWGQGARGSGANVLTF
J: TRBJ2-6; D: TRBD1; V: TRBV6-7; size: .; DNA: TGTGCCAGCAGGACCAGGGGGCAAGGGGCCAACGTCCTGACTTTC; CDR3: CASRTRGQGANVLTF
J: TRBJ2-7; D: .; V: TRBV30; size: few; DNA: TGTGCCTGGGGGACCAGGTACGAGCAGTACTTC; CDR3: CAWGTRYEQYF
J: TRBJ2-1; D: TRBD2; V: TRBV19; size: large; DNA: TGTGCCAGTAGTTTGGGGGAGGGAAATGAGCAGTTCTTC; CDR3: CASSLGEGNEQFF
J: TRBJ1-6; D: TRBD1; V: TRBV10-2; size: once; DNA: TGCGCCAGCAGTGAGTTCTCACAGGGGAGTCCCTATAATTCACCCCTCCACTTT; CDR3: CASSEFSQGSPYNSPLHF
J: TRBJ1-2; D: .; V: TRBV19; size: .; DNA: TGTGCCAGTAGTATAGATCTTCAGACCCACCTCTATGGCTACACCTTC; CDR3: CASSIDLQTHLYGYTF
J: TRBJ2-1; D: TRBD1; V: TRBV4-1; size: medium-sized; DNA: TGCGCCAGCAGCCCTTCTCGAGCGGACAGGGAATGGAGGCAGTTCTTC; CDR3: CASSPSRADREWRQFF
J: TRBJ2-7; D: TRBD1; V: TRBV19; size: few; DNA: TGTGCCAGTTCACAGGGGAAATACGAGCAGTACTTC; CDR3: CASSQGKYEQYF
J: TRBJ2-7; D: .; V: TRBV5-1; size: .; DNA: TGCGCCAGCAGCTTGGCCGCTCATTCCTACGAGCAGTACTTC; CDR3: CASSLAAHSYEQYF
J: TRBJ2-2; D: .; V: TRBV9; size: .; DNA: TGTGCCAGCAGCGGAGCCCTGGGACCAAACACCGGGGAGCTGTTTTTT; CDR3: CASSGALGPNTGELFF